Below are 29 T cell receptor beta chains sequenced from a single sample in a study of shared clonotypes between healthy human individuals. The assay was immunoSEQ multiplex PCR, and TCRdb's table has in-frame clones only and misses some. Among approximately 530,000 clones listed, 95% to 97% were seen once. The sequenced material came from naive CD4+ T cells sorted from blood. Documented subset: CD45RA+ positively selected. The receptor set was obtained from a woman in her thirties in good health.

The V and J genes are TRBV28 and TRBJ1-5; perhaps TRBD1 as D (5 bases). CDR3 length equals 17 residues. V lost 3 bases and J 0 bases, leaving 15 bases between the germline ends. Germline CDR1 and CDR2: MDHEN and SYDVKM. DNA of the CDR3: TGTGCCAGCAGTTTTACATTTATACAGGTTAGCAATCAGCCCCAGCATTTT. It specifies CASSFTFIQVSNQPQHF.

This clone was counted a single time. The chain carries TRBV19 and TRBJ2-2; D possibly uses TRBD1 or TRBD2 (6 bases each). V dropped 10 bases and J dropped 5 bases, with 20 bases sitting between them. Germline lookup yields CDR1 LNHDA and CDR2 SQIVND (reference sequence). This CDR3 region has 15 residues. In nucleotides, the CDR3 is TGTGCCACAAAGAGGAGGGGGATACGAACCGGGGAGCTGTTTTTT. Its protein product is CATKRRGIRTGELFF.

This clone appeared once. The chain is built from TRBV2 and TRBJ2-7; D gene unclear. This CDR3 spans 12 amino acids. The ends were cut back, 7 bases at V and 6 bases at J, with 13 bases in the middle. In germline, CDR1 is SNHLY, CDR2 FYNNEI. This chain's CDR3 is CASKITKFEQYF. As DNA, the CDR3 is TGTGCCAGCAAGATAACAAAATTCGAGCAGTACTTC.

The V call is TRBV6-5, the J call TRBJ1-1, with 7 bases that match TRBD1. The V and J ends lost 6 bases and 1 base, in that order; junction bases with no gene match: 5. The CDR3 is 14 residues long. CDR1 MNHEY and CDR2 SVGAGI come from the germline V gene. CDR3 nucleotide sequence: TGTGCCAGCAGGCTACAGGGGCGGAACACTGAAGCTTTCTTT. Its translation is CASRLQGRNTEAFF.

This chain joins TRBV14 and TRBJ1-1, with a tentative D call TRBD1 (6 bases). Germline values: CDR1 SGHDN, CDR2 FVKESK. The CDR3 is 15 amino acids. The V gene lost 4 bases and the J gene lost 1 base, with 13 bases spanning the gap. Here the CDR3 reads CASSPPGTSNTEAFF. As DNA, the CDR3 is TGTGCCAGCAGCCCCCCCGGGACATCGAACACTGAAGCTTTCTTT.

This chain uses TRBV28 with TRBJ2-7, with D maybe TRBD1 (5 bases). The CDR3 sequence is 14 residues long. V was pared by 6 bases and J by 0 bases, with 12 bases between. Germline V gene data show CDR1 as MDHEN and CDR2 as SYDVKM. In DNA, the CDR3 is TGTGCCAGCAGCTCCGGACAACCCTCCTACGAGCAGTACTTC. Protein sequence: CASSSGQPSYEQYF.

The chain joins TRBV4-1 to TRBJ2-5; tentative D call: TRBD1 (6 bases). TRBJ2-7 explains the end of the DNA better; the J call may be wrong. Looked up from germline, CDR1 is MGHRA and CDR2 is YSYEKL. CDR3 length: 15 residues. The CDR3 reads CASSQVEGTYYEQYF. CDR3 bases: TGCGCCAGCAGCCAAGTGGAAGGGACATACTACGAGCAGTACTTC.

V is TRBV5-6 and J is TRBJ1-2; maybe TRBD1 (5 bases). The CDR3 contains 13 residues. Germline CDR1 reads SGHDT; CDR2 reads YYEEEE. Trimming took off 1 base at V and 12 bases at J, with 16 bases between the two ends. The CDR3 DNA reads as TGTGCCAGCAGCTTGTCACGCAGGGTTGTCAACACCTTC. Encoded protein: CASSLSRRVVNTF.

The chain couples TRBV2 to TRBJ1-1, with D uncertain. In germline, CDR1 is SNHLY, CDR2 FYNNEI. The CDR3 is made up of 13 amino acids. V was pared by 8 bases and J by 0 bases, with 10 bases between. The CDR3 bases are TGTGCCAGCCTGACGGCGATGAACACTGAAGCTTTCTTT. This codes for CASLTAMNTEAFF.

V gene TRBV28 combines with J gene TRBJ2-1, with D uncertain. This CDR3 comprises 13 residues. CDR1 is MDHEN, CDR2 SYDVKM, per germline. The V end was cut by 3 bases, the J end by 4 bases, with 7 bases between. The CDR3 region has the DNA TGTGCCAGCAGTTTCACGGATTACAATGAGCAGTTCTTC. Amino acids: CASSFTDYNEQFF.

The chain has TRBV11-1 and TRBJ1-4, with a weak D call TRBD1 (6 bases). Germline CDR1 is SGHAT and CDR2 is FQDESV (reference sequence). Trimming removed 4 bases from V and 4 bases from J, with 13 bases in between. This CDR3 region has 15 residues. The CDR3 loop reads CASSSSRGSNEKLFF. The CDR3 DNA reads TGTGCCAGCAGCTCATCCAGGGGCAGTAATGAAAAACTGTTTTTT. Full variable domain (missing parts from reference TRBV11-1 and TRBJ1-4): EAEVAQSPRYKITEKSQAVAFWCDPISGHATLYWYRQILGQGPELLVQFQDESVVDDSQLPKDRFSAERLKGVDSTLKIQPAELGDSAMYLCASSSSRGSNEKLFFGSGTQLSVL.

CDR3 region: CASSSRRDWIYEQYF. The CDR3 DNA is TGTGCCAGCAGCTCGAGGCGGGACTGGATCTACGAGCAGTACTTC. The chain joins TRBV7-2 to TRBJ2-7; possible D gene TRBD2, 6 bases. Trimming removed 4 bases from V and 3 bases from J, with 16 bases in between. This CDR3 is built from 15 residues. The germline V gene encodes CDR1 SGHTA and CDR2 FQGNSA.

This rearrangement joins TRBV11-2 to TRBJ2-5; D possibly corresponds to TRBD2 (5 bases). Germline assignment: CDR1 SGHAT and CDR2 FQNNGV. The CDR3 extends over 12 amino acids. V was cut by 1 base and J by 11 bases, with 11 bases left in between. Here the CDR3 DNA reads TGTGCCAGCAGCTTAGTTGCGAGGGAGCAGTACTTC. It specifies CASSLVAREQYF.

V is TRBV6-5 and J is TRBJ2-1; D is unresolved. The V end lost 4 bases, the J end lost 3 bases, and 7 bases lay between the germline ends. The length of the CDR3 is 13 residues. Germline CDR1 is MNHEY and CDR2 is SVGAGI. In DNA form, the CDR3 reads TGTGCCAGCAGTTTCTCTCGCTACAATGAGCAGTTCTTC. Its protein product is CASSFSRYNEQFF.

The gene calls are TRBV27 and TRBJ2-7, with 10 bases fitting TRBD2. V lost 1 base to trimming and J lost 3 bases; unmatched junction nucleotides: 9. Germline CDR1 and CDR2: MNHEY and SMNVEV (reference sequence). The CDR3 runs 17 residues. The CDR3 region is CASSLYASGSVYYEQYF. The CDR3, as DNA: TGTGCCAGCAGTTTATATGCTAGCGGGAGCGTATACTACGAGCAGTACTTC.

This rearrangement joins TRBV27 to TRBJ2-4, with D possibly TRBD1 on 6 matching bases. The ends were cut back, 6 bases at V and 0 bases at J, with 12 bases in the middle. Germline loops: CDR1 MNHEY, CDR2 SMNVEV (reference sequence). The CDR3 covers 15 residues. In DNA, the CDR3 is TGTGCCAGCAGCGACAGGTTACTAGCCAAAAACATTCAGTACTTC. The encoded protein is CASSDRLLAKNIQYF.

The chain joins TRBV27 to TRBJ1-2; 7 bases are shared with TRBD1. The V gene's germline CDR1 is MNHEY and CDR2 SMNVEV (reference sequence). This CDR3 comprises 13 residues. V shed 4 bases, J shed 4 bases, and the junction held 3 bases outside the gene matches. The CDR3 reads CASSSQGIYGYTF. The DNA of the CDR3 is TGTGCCAGCAGTTCACAGGGGATCTATGGCTACACCTTC.

This CDR3 is CASSPLTLRGTQANYGYTF. The CDR3 DNA reads as TGTGCCAGCAGCCCCCTCACACTGCGAGGGACTCAAGCTAACTATGGCTACACCTTC. The chain links TRBV28 to TRBJ1-2, with D possibly being TRBD1 (5 bases). This CDR3 contains 19 residues. Trimming cost V 6 bases and J 0 bases, with 26 bases left between them. CDR1 is MDHEN, CDR2 SYDVKM, per germline.

V usage is TRBV18 and J usage is TRBJ2-3; D is possibly TRBD1 or TRBD2 (6 bases each). Germline CDR1 and CDR2: KGHSH and LQKENI. CDR3 size: 17 residues. Trimming pared 2 bases from V and 0 bases from J, leaving 15 bases between. The CDR3 nucleotides read TGTGCCAGCTCACCAGCGAGGGGGGCCCCTAGCACAGATACGCAGTATTTT. It codes for CASSPARGAPSTDTQYF.

The chain joins TRBV11-2 to TRBJ2-1; a possible D gene is TRBD2 (5 bases). CDR1 and CDR2 (germline): SGHAT, FQNNGV. The CDR3 is 18 residues long. V lost 1 base and J lost 1, with 17 bases in between. The CDR3 loop reads CASSLGRVGYGSYNEQFF. In DNA, the CDR3 is TGTGCCAGCAGCTTAGGGCGGGTAGGGTACGGGTCCTACAATGAGCAGTTCTTC.

The chain has TRBV21-1 and TRBJ2-7; the DNA was not used to check the table's D call, TRBD2. TRBV21-1 is a listed pseudogene. The CDR3 extends over 18 amino acids. DNA for the CDR3: TGTGCCAGCAAAAACCAAGCGGGACGAGAGTGTAGCTCCTACGAGCAGTACTTC. Its protein product is CASKNQAGRECSSYEQYF.

V gene TRBV6-5 combines with J gene TRBJ2-7, with D perhaps TRBD2 (5 bases). The length of the CDR3 is 13 residues. The V gene's germline CDR1 is MNHEY and CDR2 SVGAGI. The V end lost 4 bases, the J end lost 4 bases, and 11 bases lay between the germline ends. CDR3 region: CASSSRALYEQYF. DNA for the CDR3: TGTGCCAGCAGTTCGCGGGCCTTATACGAGCAGTACTTC.

This clone was detected only once. The V call is TRBV5-1, the J call TRBJ1-6; TRBD1 aligns across 8 bases. Germline CDR1 SGHRS, CDR2 YFSETQ. The CDR3 runs to 14 residues. Trimming took 7 bases from V and 5 from J; bases not matched to a gene: 5. CDR3: CASRQGTDNSPLHF. The CDR3 region has the DNA TGCGCCAGCCGACAGGGGACGGATAATTCACCCCTCCACTTT.

The count of this clone is one. The chain is built from TRBV5-1 and TRBJ2-2, with a weak D call TRBD1 (5 bases). Between the trimmed V and J ends, which lost 4 bases and 2 bases, there was a span of 18 bases. The CDR3 spans 17 residues. Germline V gene sequence: CDR1 SGHRS, CDR2 YFSETQ. The CDR3 loop reads CASSPPRQGFNTGELFF. The CDR3 DNA sequence: TGCGCCAGCAGCCCCCCACGTCAGGGTTTTAACACCGGGGAGCTGTTTTTT. The full variable domain, completed using reference TRBV5-1 and TRBJ2-2, is KAGVTQTPRYLIKTRGQQVTLSCSPISGHRSVSWYQQTPGQGLQFLFEYFSETQRNKGNFPGRFSGRQFSNSRSEMNVSTLELGDSALYLCASSPPRQGFNTGELFFGEGSRLTVL.

The chain has TRBV28 and TRBJ2-7; 16 bases match TRBD2. The CDR3 runs to 14 residues. CDR1 and CDR2 (germline): MDHEN, SYDVKM. V shed 8 bases, J shed 2 bases, and the junction held 0 bases outside the gene matches. The CDR3 DNA reads as TGTGCCAGCGGGACTAGCGGGAGGGCCTACGAGCAGTACTTC. Translated: CASGTSGRAYEQYF.

The chain carries TRBV19 and TRBJ2-7, with D unresolved. Germline-derived CDR1 and CDR2 are LNHDA and SQIVND (reference sequence). CDR3 length: 15 amino acids. Trimming cost V 8 bases and J 1 base, with 18 bases left between them. This chain's CDR3 is CASSTSPGESYEQYF. CDR3 coding DNA: TGTGCCAGTTCCACCAGTCCAGGCGAATCCTACGAGCAGTACTTC.

J is TRBJ2-1 and V is TRBV5-1; D uncertain. CDR3 size: 17 residues. The V end lost 3 bases, the J end lost 6 bases, and 22 bases lay between the germline ends. CDR1 is SGHRS, CDR2 YFSETQ, per germline. The CDR3 region is CASSYRLAAGLGNEQFF. The DNA of the CDR3 is TGCGCCAGCAGCTATCGACTTGCCGCTGGTTTAGGCAATGAGCAGTTCTTC.

A note on this clone: This sample includes further DNA sequences coding for the same CDR3. The chain links TRBV28 to TRBJ1-4; D uncertain. Germline V CDR1 and CDR2: MDHEN, SYDVKM. Trimming removed 6 bases at V and 0 bases at J, with 8 bases between. This CDR3 is 14 amino acids long. Here the CDR3 DNA reads TGTGCCAGCAGCCTGGGTGCAACTAATGAAAAACTGTTTTTT. It encodes CASSLGATNEKLFF.

This clone was picked up one time. The J gene is TRBJ2-7, the V gene TRBV5-1, with D possibly matching TRBD1 (8 bases). The V end lost 6 bases, the J end lost 7 bases, and 20 bases lay between the germline ends. The CDR3 totals 14 residues. Looked up from germline, CDR1 is SGHRS and CDR2 is YFSETQ. For the CDR3, the DNA is TGCGCCAGCACGGGAGGACAGGGCGTAGAGGAGCAGTACTTC. It is translated as CASTGGQGVEEQYF.